This TCR beta chain was retrieved from a study of cytomegalovirus exposure and HLA in healthy donors. About this clone itself: The antigen is not known.

The V end was cut by 0 bases, the J end by 5 bases, with 11 bases between. This CDR3 has 14 residues. CDR1 GTSNPN and CDR2 SVGIG come from the germline V gene (reference sequence). Vbeta (60) and Jbeta (13) primers were used in the PCR. Sequenced by immunoSEQ multiplex PCR; TCRdb stores in-frame clones only, minus some. In the table there are about 180,000 clones, 77% of which are singletons. Findings and limits, study-wide: In vitro work confirmed that a few CMV-associated chains recognize CMV antigens. The study found most TCR sequences rare, yet found some public TCRs in many donors. Later, an analysis found that common viral pathogens appeared to be linked with several of the most significant clusters.

The sample consisted of PBMCs. This clonotype originated in a woman aged 55-70 years in good health and CMV-seropositive. The rearrangement joins TRBV30 to TRBJ1-5; the D gene is possibly TRBD1 (6 bases). Here the CDR3 DNA reads TGTGCCTGGAGTGTATGGACAGTAGATCAGCCCCAGCATTTT. Its translation is CAWSVWTVDQPQHF.